The T cell receptor (beta chain) described here comes from a study of neurological immune-mediated disorders (dated by TCRdb to the late 2010s). Concerning the study at large: Among the 34 multiple sclerosis patients, approximately 30 had relapsing-remitting MS and 3 had secondary progressive MS. The cohort was made up of about 66 subjects, consisting of roughly 15 HAM/TSP patients, 34 multiple sclerosis patients and around 20 healthy controls. Using UMI-based sequencing, the study compared peripheral blood TCR-beta repertoires from patients with HTLV-I-associated myelopathy (HAM/TSP), patients with multiple sclerosis, and healthy controls. The 95 to 120 TCR-beta libraries included longitudinal samples, technical triplicates and paired sorted CD4+ and CD8+ T-cell subsets alongside PBMC samples. The full study reports these points: Repertoires from 18 of 34 MS patients were grouped by phylogenetic analysis into a cluster of related CDR3 sequences, suggesting a possible repertoire-level signature. No identical CDR3 amino acid sequences were found to be shared among expanded clones across subjects, suggesting that TCR-beta repertoires were private in all groups. The MS cluster showed no association with clinical or MRI features, and the authors stated that larger cohorts are needed. TCR clonal expansion was highest in HAM/TSP patients and lowest in MS patients, with MS patients falling below even healthy controls.

Unsorted PBMC libraries were generated from 2 million PBMCs stored in RNAlater at -80 °C until RNA extraction. Multiple sclerosis patients were enrolled in a US clinical protocol evaluating disease progression by magnetic resonance imaging. Peripheral blood underwent Ficoll-Hypaque density gradient centrifugation to isolate PBMCs, which were then cryopreserved in liquid nitrogen. About this clonotype: The clone's antigen remains unknown. Mismatch with germline at one junction end may stem from a read error.

cDNA was synthesized by template-switch 5'RACE using a primer with a 10-nucleotide random unique molecular identifier that tagged each TCR transcript. Each sequencing run produced over 160 million TCR-beta sequences covering 15-18 subjects. The RNeasy kit was used for extraction of total RNA. Using the KAPA Real-time Library Amplification kit, TCR-beta VDJ regions were amplified with primers for the TCR constant region and the 5'RACE anchor. Sample indexes and Illumina adaptors were added in a first PCR, after which library yield was increased in a second PCR. After Ampure bead purification, the TCR product of roughly 650 bp was size-selected on a 2% E-gel SizeSelection system. Before pooling, libraries had their quality checked on a Bioanalyzer, their concentration measured with Qubit, and their quantity determined with the Kapa Library Quantification kit. An Illumina HiSeq 2500 was used to sequence the libraries paired-end at 2 x 150 bp. To increase sequence diversity, roughly 25-31% phiX was spiked into each library pool. On the authors' methods: Quality-filtered reads were processed with the UMI-based MiGEC pipeline, and over 85% of raw TCR sequences were removed by the MiGEC pipeline during error correction. IMGT germline references were used for alignment of VDJ genes, and clonotypes were defined by a unique CDR3 amino acid sequence together with V-J genes. Clonal expansion, Shannon diversity, and CDR3 relatedness (CalcPairwiseDistances, ClusterSamples) were evaluated with VDJtools, and phylogenetic trees were built with CLCbio workbench. Using coefficient-of-variation modelling across technical triplicates, the study counted a clone as expanded if it had at least 8 unique UMIs. The public reads were run again by TCRdb, first through fastp at Q25 and then through MiXCR, and only productive beta chains were kept. One record per CDR3 amino acid sequence lists the most common genes and DNA. The V and J calls, along with clone size, are taken from TCRdb and not from the paper's own processing. The sample table shows 45,000 to 55,000 distinct CDR3 sequences, and around 3.3% are seen once. The ten largest clones add up to 5.9% of the sample.

For CDR1 and CDR2, the germline V gene lists MNHEY and SVGAGI. The CDR3, cysteine through phenylalanine, is 16 amino acids long. Only CDR3 DNA is held: 48 bases, read in frame from base 1. The receptor comes from a man aged 35 to 55 with multiple sclerosis. This sequence uses TRBV6-5 and TRBJ1-6; TRBD1 is possibly the D segment (6 matching bases). Source material: PBMCs. CDR3 region: CASSPRQGRNNSPLHF. The DNA sequence is given as TGTGCCAGCAGTCCCCGGCAGGGGAGGAATAATTCACCCCTACACTTT.